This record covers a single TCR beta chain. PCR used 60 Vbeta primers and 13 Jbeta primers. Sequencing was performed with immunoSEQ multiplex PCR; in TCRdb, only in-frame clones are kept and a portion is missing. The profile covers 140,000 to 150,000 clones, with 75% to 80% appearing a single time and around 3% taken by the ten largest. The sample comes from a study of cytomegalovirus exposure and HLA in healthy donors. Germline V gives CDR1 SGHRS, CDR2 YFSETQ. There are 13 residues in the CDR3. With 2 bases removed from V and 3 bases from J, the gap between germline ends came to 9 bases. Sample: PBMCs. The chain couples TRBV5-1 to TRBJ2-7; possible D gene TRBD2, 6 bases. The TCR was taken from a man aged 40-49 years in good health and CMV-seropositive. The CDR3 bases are TGCGCCAGCAGCTTAAGCGGGCTCTACGAGCAGTACTTC. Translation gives CASSLSGLYEQYF.